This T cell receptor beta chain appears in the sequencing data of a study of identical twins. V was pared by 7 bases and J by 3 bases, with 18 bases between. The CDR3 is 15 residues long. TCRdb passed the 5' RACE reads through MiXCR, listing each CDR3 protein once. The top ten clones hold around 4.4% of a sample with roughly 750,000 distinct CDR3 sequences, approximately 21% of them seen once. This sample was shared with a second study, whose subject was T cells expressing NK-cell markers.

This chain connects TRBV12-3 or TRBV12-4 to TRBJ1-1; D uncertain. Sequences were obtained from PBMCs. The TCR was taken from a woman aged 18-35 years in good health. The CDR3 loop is CASTLSSREDTEAFF. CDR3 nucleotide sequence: TGTGCCAGCACCCTATCCAGCCGGGAGGACACTGAAGCTTTCTTT.